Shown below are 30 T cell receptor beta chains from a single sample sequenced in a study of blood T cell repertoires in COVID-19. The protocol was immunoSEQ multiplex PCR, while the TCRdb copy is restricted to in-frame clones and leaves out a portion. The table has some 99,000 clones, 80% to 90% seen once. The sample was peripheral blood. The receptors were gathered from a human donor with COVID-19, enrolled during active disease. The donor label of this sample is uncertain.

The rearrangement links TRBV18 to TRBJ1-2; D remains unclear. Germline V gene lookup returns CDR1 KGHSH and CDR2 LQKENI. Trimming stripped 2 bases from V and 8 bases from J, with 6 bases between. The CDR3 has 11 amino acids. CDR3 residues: CASSPGEGYTF. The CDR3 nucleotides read TGTGCCAGCTCACCAGGGGAGGGCTACACCTTC.

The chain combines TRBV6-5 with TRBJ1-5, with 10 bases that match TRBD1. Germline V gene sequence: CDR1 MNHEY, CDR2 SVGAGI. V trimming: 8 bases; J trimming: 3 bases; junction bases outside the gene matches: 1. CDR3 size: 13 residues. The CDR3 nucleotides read TGTGCCAGCGGGACAGGGGTCAATCAGCCCCAGCATTTT. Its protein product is CASGTGVNQPQHF.

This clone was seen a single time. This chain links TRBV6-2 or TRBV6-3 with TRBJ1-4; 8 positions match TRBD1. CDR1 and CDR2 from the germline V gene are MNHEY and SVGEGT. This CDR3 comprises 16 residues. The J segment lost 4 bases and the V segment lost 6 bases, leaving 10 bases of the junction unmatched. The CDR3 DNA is TGTGCCAGCAGCTCTCTTGGACAGGGTTTTAATGAAAAACTGTTTTTT. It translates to CASSSLGQGFNEKLFF.

In DNA form, the CDR3 reads TGTGCCGTACGTTCGATGGGAGATGAAGCTTTCTTT. It yields the protein CAVRSMGDEAFF. This chain uses TRBV5-4 with TRBJ1-1, with D unclear. The germline V gene has CDR1 SGHNT and CDR2 YYREEE (reference sequence). The CDR3 spans 12 residues. V dropped 10 bases and J dropped 7 bases, with 17 bases sitting between them. Variable domain in full (rest from reference TRBV5-4 and TRBJ1-1): ETGVTQSPTHLIKTRGQQVTLRCSSQSGHNTVSWYQQALGQGPQFIFQYYREEENGRGNFPPRFSGLQFPNYSSELNVNALELDDSALYLCAVRSMGDEAFFGQGTRLTVV.

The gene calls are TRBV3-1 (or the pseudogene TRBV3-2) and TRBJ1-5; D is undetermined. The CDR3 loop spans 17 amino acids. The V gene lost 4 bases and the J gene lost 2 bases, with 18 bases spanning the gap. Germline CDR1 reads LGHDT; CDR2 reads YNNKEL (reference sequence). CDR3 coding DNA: TGTGCCAGCAGCCCCACGTCGGCCCCGGGTGGCAATCAGCCCCAGCATTTT. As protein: CASSPTSAPGGNQPQHF.

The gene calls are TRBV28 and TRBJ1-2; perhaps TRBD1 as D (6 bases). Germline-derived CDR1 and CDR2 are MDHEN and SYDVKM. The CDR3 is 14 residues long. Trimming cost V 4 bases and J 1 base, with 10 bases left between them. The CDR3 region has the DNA TGTGCCAGCAGTTCCGGGACAAATAACTATGGCTACACCTTC. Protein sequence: CASSSGTNNYGYTF.

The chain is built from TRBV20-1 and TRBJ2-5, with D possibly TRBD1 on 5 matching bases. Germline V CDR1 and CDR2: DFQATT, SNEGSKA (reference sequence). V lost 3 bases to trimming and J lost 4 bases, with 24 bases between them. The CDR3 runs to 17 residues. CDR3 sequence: CSASVYRRTGWGETQYF. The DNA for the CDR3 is TGCAGTGCTAGTGTGTACAGGCGGACCGGATGGGGAGAGACCCAGTACTTC.

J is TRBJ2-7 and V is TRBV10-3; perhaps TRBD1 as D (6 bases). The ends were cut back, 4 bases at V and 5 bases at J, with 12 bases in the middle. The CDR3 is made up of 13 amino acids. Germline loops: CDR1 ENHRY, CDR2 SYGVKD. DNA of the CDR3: TGTGCCATCAGTGGGCTATCAGGGGACGAGCAGTACTTC. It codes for CAISGLSGDEQYF.

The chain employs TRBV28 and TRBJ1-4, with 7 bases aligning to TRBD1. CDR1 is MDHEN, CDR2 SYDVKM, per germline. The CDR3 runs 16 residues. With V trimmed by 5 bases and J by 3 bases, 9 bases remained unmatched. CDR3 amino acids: CASSPTDREPNEKLFF. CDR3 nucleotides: TGTGCCAGCAGTCCAACAGACAGGGAACCTAATGAAAAACTGTTTTTT.

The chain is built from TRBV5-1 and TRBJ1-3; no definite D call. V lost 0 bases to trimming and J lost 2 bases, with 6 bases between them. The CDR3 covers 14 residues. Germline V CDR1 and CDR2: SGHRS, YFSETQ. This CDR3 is CASSLVGTGNTIYF. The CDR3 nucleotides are TGCGCCAGCAGCTTGGTCGGGACTGGAAACACCATATATTTT.

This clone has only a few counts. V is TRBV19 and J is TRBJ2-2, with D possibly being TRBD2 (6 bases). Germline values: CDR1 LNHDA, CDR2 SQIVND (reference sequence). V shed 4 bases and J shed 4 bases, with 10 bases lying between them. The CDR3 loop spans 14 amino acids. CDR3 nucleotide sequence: TGTGCCAGTAGTAACGGGGGTTCCACCGGGGAGCTGTTTTTT. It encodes CASSNGGSTGELFF.

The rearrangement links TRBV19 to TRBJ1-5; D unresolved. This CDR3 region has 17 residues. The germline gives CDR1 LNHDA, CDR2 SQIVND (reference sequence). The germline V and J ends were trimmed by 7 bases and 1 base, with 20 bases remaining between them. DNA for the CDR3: TGTGCCAGTACCCGAATCAACGGGATTACAAGCAATCAGCCCCAGCATTTT. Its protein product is CASTRINGITSNQPQHF. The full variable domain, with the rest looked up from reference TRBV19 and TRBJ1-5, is DGGITQSPKYLFRKEGQNVTLSCEQNLNHDAMYWYRQDPGQGLRLIYYSQIVNDFQKGDIAEGYSVSREKKESFPLTVTSAQKNPTAFYLCASTRINGITSNQPQHFGDGTRLSIL.

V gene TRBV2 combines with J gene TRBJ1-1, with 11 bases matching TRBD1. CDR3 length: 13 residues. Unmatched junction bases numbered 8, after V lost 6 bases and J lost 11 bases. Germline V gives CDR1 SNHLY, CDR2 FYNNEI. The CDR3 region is CASRGTGGPRAFF. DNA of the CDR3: TGTGCCAGCAGAGGGACAGGGGGGCCGAGGGCTTTCTTT.

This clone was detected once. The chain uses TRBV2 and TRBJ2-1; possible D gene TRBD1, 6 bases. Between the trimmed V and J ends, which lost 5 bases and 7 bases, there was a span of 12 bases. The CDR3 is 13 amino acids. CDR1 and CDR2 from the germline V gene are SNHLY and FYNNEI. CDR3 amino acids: CASSPQGINEQFF. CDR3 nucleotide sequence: TGTGCCAGCAGTCCGCAGGGGATTAATGAGCAGTTCTTC.

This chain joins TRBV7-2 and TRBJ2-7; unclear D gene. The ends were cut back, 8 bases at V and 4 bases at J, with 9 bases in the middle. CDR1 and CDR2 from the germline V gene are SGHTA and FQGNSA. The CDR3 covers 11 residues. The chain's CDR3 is CASEQNYEQYF. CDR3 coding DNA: TGTGCCAGCGAACAGAATTACGAGCAGTACTTC.

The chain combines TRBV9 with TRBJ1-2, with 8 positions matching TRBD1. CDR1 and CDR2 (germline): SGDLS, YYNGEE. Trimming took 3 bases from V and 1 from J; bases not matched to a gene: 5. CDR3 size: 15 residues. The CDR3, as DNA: TGTGCCAGCAGCGCGACGACAGGGGATAACTATGGCTACACCTTC. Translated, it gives CASSATTGDNYGYTF.

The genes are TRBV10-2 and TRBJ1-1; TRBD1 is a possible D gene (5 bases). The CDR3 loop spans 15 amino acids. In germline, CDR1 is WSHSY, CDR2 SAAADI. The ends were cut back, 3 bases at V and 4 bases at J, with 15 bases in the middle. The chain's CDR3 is CASSEIGTLGTEAFF. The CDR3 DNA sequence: TGCGCCAGCAGTGAAATTGGGACTTTGGGCACTGAAGCTTTCTTT.

Written as DNA, the CDR3 is TGTGCCAGCAGCGTAGAGGGACAGATAAACACTGAAGCTTTCTTT. This sequence encodes CASSVEGQINTEAFF. The chain links TRBV9 to TRBJ1-1; 7 nucleotides agree with TRBD1. Germline lookup yields CDR1 SGDLS and CDR2 YYNGEE. V lost 0 bases to trimming and J lost 2 bases; unmatched junction nucleotides: 4. The CDR3 totals 15 residues.

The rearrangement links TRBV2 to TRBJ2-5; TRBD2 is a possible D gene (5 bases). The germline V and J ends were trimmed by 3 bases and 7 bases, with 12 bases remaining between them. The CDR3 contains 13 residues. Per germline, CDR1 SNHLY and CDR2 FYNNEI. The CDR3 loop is CASSDLNGGTQYF. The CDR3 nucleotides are TGTGCCAGCAGTGATCTGAACGGAGGGACCCAGTACTTC.

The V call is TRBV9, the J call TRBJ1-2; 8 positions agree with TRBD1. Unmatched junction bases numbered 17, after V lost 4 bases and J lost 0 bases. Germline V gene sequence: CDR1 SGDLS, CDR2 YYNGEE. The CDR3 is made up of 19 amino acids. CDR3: CASSLNFEGQGASNYGYTF. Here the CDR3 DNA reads TGTGCCAGCAGCTTAAACTTCGAGGGGCAGGGGGCGTCTAACTATGGCTACACCTTC.

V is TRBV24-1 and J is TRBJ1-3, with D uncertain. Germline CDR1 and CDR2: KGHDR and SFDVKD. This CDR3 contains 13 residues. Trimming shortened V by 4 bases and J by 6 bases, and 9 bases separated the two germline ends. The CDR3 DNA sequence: TGTGCCACCAGTGACCCGGACTCAAACACCATATATTTT. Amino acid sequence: CATSDPDSNTIYF.

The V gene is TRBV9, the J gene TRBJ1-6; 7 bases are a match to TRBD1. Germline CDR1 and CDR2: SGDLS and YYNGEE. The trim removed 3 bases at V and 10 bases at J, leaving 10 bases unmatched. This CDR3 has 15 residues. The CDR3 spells CASSADSGGISPLHF. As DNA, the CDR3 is TGTGCCAGCAGCGCCGACTCAGGGGGGATATCACCCCTCCACTTT.

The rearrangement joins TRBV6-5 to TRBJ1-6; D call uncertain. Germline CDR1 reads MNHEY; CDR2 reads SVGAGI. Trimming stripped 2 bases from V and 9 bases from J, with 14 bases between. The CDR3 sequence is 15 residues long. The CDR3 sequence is CASSYLAPPGSPLHF. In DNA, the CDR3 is TGTGCCAGCAGTTACCTCGCCCCGCCAGGTTCACCCCTCCACTTT.

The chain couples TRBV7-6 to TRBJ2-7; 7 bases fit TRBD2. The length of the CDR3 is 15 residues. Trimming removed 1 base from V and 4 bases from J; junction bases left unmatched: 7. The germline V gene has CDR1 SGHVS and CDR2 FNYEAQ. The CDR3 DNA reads TGTGCCAGCAGCTTAGGGGGGGGAAACCTTTACGAGCAGTACTTC. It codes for CASSLGGGNLYEQYF.

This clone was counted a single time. Here the CDR3 reads CASTPRGQGGRETQYF. For the CDR3, the DNA is TGTGCCAGCACCCCCAGGGGCCAGGGGGGCAGAGAGACCCAGTACTTC. The chain links TRBV7-6 to TRBJ2-5; a possible D gene is TRBD1 (7 bases). The CDR3 has 16 amino acids. Germline CDR1 and CDR2: SGHVS and FNYEAQ. Trimming removed 7 bases at V and 4 bases at J, with 22 bases between.

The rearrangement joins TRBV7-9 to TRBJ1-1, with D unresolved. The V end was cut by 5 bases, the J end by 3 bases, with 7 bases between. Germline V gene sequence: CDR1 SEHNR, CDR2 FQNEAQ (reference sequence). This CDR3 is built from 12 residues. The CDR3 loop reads CASSLEDTEAFF. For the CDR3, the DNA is TGTGCCAGCAGCCTCGAGGACACTGAAGCTTTCTTT.

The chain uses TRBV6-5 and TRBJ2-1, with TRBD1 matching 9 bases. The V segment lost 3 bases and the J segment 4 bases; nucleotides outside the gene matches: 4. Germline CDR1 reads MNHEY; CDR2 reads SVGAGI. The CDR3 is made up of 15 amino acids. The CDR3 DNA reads TGTGCCAGCAGTTATAGGACAGGGGTTTACAATGAGCAGTTCTTC. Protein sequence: CASSYRTGVYNEQFF.

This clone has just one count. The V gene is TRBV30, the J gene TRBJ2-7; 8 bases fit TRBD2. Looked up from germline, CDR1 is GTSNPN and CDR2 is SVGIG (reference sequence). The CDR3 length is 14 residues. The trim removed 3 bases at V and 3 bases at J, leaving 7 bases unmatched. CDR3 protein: CAWSEGLGFYEQYF. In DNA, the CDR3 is TGTGCCTGGAGCGAGGGACTAGGTTTCTACGAGCAGTACTTC.

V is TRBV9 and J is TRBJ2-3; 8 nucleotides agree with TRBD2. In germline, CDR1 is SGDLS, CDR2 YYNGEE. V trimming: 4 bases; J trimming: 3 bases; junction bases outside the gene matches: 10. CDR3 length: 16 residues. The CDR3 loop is CASSPTSRGGTDTQYF. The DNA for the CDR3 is TGTGCCAGCAGCCCAACCAGCCGGGGGGGGACAGATACGCAGTATTTT. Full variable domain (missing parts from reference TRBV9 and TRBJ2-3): DSGVTQTPKHLITATGQRVTLRCSPRSGDLSVYWYQQSLDQGLQFLIQYYNGEERAKGNILERFSAQQFPDLHSELNLSSLELGDSALYFCASSPTSRGGTDTQYFGPGTRLTVL.

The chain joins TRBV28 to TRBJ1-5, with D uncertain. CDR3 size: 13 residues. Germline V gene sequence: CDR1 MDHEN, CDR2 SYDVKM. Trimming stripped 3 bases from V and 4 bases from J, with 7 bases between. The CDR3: CASSFAQNQPQHF. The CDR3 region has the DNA TGTGCCAGCAGTTTCGCCCAGAATCAGCCCCAGCATTTT.